This TCR beta chain derives from a study of OX40 agonist ivuxolimab in advanced cancers. CDR1 and CDR2 (germline): ENHRY, SYGVKD. The CDR3 has 13 residues. V was pared by 7 bases and J by 5 bases, with 7 bases of the junction left unmatched. This table comes from immunoSEQ multiplex PCR, and its TCRdb copy is limited to in-frame clones, with some not included. Of tens of thousands of clones in the sample, around 80% were seen once. The rearrangement links TRBV10-3 to TRBJ2-7; TRBD2 agrees at 8 bases. This TCR was sampled from an adult with an advanced solid tumor such as melanoma, head and neck, liver or kidney cancer. Source: CD4+ or CD8+ T cells sorted from blood, taken in a trial of the OX40 agonist ivuxolimab. As DNA, the CDR3 is TGTGCCATCAAGAGCCCGGGACTAGACGAGCAGTACTTC. Translation: CAIKSPGLDEQYF.